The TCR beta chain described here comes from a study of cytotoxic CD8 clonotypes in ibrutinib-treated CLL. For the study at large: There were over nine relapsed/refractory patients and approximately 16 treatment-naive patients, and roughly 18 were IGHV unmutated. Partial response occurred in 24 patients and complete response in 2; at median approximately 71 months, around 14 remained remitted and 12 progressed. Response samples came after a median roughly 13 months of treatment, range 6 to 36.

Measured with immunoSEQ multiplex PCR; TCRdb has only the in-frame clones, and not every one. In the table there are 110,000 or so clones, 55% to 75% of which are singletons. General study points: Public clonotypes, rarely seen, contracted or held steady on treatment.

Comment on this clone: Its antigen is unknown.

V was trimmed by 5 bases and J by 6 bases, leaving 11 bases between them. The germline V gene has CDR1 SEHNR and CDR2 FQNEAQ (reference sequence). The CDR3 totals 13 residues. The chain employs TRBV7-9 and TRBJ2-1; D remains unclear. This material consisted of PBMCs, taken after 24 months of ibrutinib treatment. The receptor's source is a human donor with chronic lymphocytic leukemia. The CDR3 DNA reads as TGTGCCAGCAGCCGAGTGGGTCTCAATGAGCAGTTCTTC. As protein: CASSRVGLNEQFF.